This passage covers 14 T cell receptor beta chains from one sample sequenced in a study of T cell changes during pregnancy in multiple sclerosis. This table comes from immunoSEQ multiplex PCR, and its TCRdb copy is limited to in-frame clones, with some not included. Among about 34,000 clones, around 90% were seen once, and the ten largest hold approximately 3.3%. The material sequenced was CD8+ T cells from peripheral blood mononuclear cells, taken in the third trimester of pregnancy. These receptor sequences come from a female donor with multiple sclerosis, enrolled in a pregnancy study.

The V call is TRBV7-8, the J call TRBJ2-5; no clear D. Trimming took 7 bases from V and 5 from J, leaving 14 bases between them. This CDR3 region has 13 residues. Germline CDR1 and CDR2: SGHVS and FQNEAQ. The CDR3 sequence is CASNHSPPETQYF. DNA for the CDR3: TGTGCCAGCAACCATAGCCCTCCTGAGACCCAGTACTTC.

J is TRBJ1-2 and V is TRBV29-1; D unclear. Germline V lookup: CDR1 SQVTM, CDR2 ANQGSEA. CDR3 length: 11 amino acids. Trimming took 4 bases from V and 4 from J, leaving 7 bases between them. The CDR3 sequence is CSVVGSYGYTF. Written as DNA, the CDR3 is TGCAGCGTTGTTGGCAGCTATGGCTACACCTTC.

The chain uses TRBV9 and TRBJ1-2; possible D gene TRBD1, 5 bases. CDR1 and CDR2 from the germline V gene are SGDLS and YYNGEE. The V gene lost 0 bases and the J gene lost 5 bases, with 11 bases spanning the gap. This CDR3 is built from 14 residues. DNA of the CDR3: TGTGCCAGCAGCGTAGCGGGCGGGGGATATGGCTACACCTTC. Translated, it gives CASSVAGGGYGYTF.

The rearrangement uses TRBV7-3 and TRBJ2-6, with TRBD1 matching over 7 bases. CDR3 length: 15 residues. From germline, CDR1 is SGHTA and CDR2 FQGTGA. V lost 6 bases and J lost 3; bases outside the gene matches: 5. CDR3 in DNA: TGTGCCAGCAGACTAGGGGGCGGTGGGGCCAACGTCCTGACTTTC. As protein: CASRLGGGGANVLTF.

The chain uses TRBV7-6 and TRBJ2-7; TRBD1 might be the D (5 bases). V lost 5 bases, J lost 7 bases, and 15 bases lay in between. The CDR3 totals 13 residues. From germline, CDR1 is SGHVS and CDR2 FNYEAQ. The CDR3 nucleotides are TGTGCCAGCAGCCCGACAACCCCAGGGGAGCAGTACTTC. Its protein is CASSPTTPGEQYF.

The V gene is TRBV28, the J gene TRBJ2-5; 11 bases are a match to TRBD2. This CDR3 is 15 amino acids long. CDR1 MDHEN and CDR2 SYDVKM come from the germline V gene. Trimming cost V 5 bases and J 2 bases; bases outside gene matches: 4. The CDR3 region has the DNA TGTGCCAGCAGTCTTAGGACTAGCGGGCAAGAGACCCAGTACTTC. This translates into CASSLRTSGQETQYF.

This rearrangement joins TRBV7-3 to TRBJ2-1; weak D call: TRBD2 (7 bases). Germline V gene data show CDR1 as SGHTA and CDR2 as FQGTGA. With 7 bases removed from V and 6 bases from J, the gap between germline ends came to 19 bases. The CDR3 is made up of 15 amino acids. The CDR3 here is CASTPFAGAPNEQFF. The CDR3 region has the DNA TGTGCCAGCACCCCGTTCGCGGGGGCCCCCAATGAGCAGTTCTTC.

The J gene is TRBJ1-5, the V gene TRBV7-9; 7 nucleotides match TRBD1. Per germline, CDR1 SEHNR and CDR2 FQNEAQ (reference sequence). This CDR3 has 12 amino acids. V trimming: 7 bases; J trimming: 7 bases; junction bases outside the gene matches: 4. CDR3 loop: CASNTGDQPQHF. The CDR3 coding sequence is TGTGCCAGCAATACAGGGGACCAGCCCCAGCATTTT.

The chain employs TRBV5-4 and TRBJ2-7, with 7 bases identical to TRBD1. Germline V gene lookup returns CDR1 SGHNT and CDR2 YYREEE (reference sequence). This CDR3 region has 17 residues. The V segment lost 6 bases and the J segment 2 bases; nucleotides outside the gene matches: 17. The chain's CDR3 is CASTTFGETGKTYEQYF. The CDR3, as DNA: TGTGCCAGCACGACATTTGGGGAGACAGGGAAAACCTACGAGCAGTACTTC.

This rearrangement joins TRBV5-1 to TRBJ2-7, with TRBD1 matching over 7 bases. The CDR3 has 13 residues. CDR1 and CDR2 (germline): SGHRS, YFSETQ. Losses at the gene ends were 4 bases for V and 6 bases for J; bases not matched to a gene: 7. CDR3 amino acids: CASSPRQGGEQYF. The CDR3 DNA follows: TGCGCCAGCAGCCCCCGACAGGGCGGCGAGCAGTACTTC.

This chain connects TRBV7-9 to TRBJ2-3, with 9 bases fitting TRBD2. The CDR3 is made up of 16 amino acids. CDR1 SEHNR and CDR2 FQNEAQ come from the germline V gene (reference sequence). V was pared by 6 bases and J by 4 bases, with 11 bases of the junction left unmatched. The CDR3 here is CASRPRGGPQADTQYF. Written as DNA, the CDR3 is TGTGCCAGCAGGCCGCGGGGGGGCCCACAGGCAGATACGCAGTATTTT. Full variable domain (rest looked up from reference TRBV7-9 and TRBJ2-3): DTGVSQNPRHKITKRGQNVTFRCDPISEHNRLYWYRQTLGQGPEFLTYFQNEAQLEKSRLLSDRFSAERPKGSFSTLEIQRTEQGDSAMYLCASRPRGGPQADTQYFGPGTRLTVL.

The chain has TRBV4-1 and TRBJ1-1, with D maybe TRBD1 (6 bases). V lost 4 bases and J 8 bases, leaving 8 bases between the germline ends. In germline, CDR1 is MGHRA, CDR2 YSYEKL. The CDR3 is 11 residues long. CDR3 amino acids: CASSPGQEAFF. In DNA form, the CDR3 reads TGCGCCAGCAGCCCGGGACAAGAAGCTTTCTTT.

The chain combines TRBV13 with TRBJ2-7; 7 bases align to TRBD2. Trimming cost V 5 bases and J 5 bases; bases outside gene matches: 9. The CDR3 consists of 14 residues. In germline, CDR1 is PRHDT, CDR2 FYEKMQ (reference sequence). In DNA form, the CDR3 reads TGTGCCAGCAGCCGGGGGGACCGAATACACGAGCAGTACTTC. This encodes CASSRGDRIHEQYF.

This clone occurred many times. This specimen includes other DNA sequences encoding the same CDR3. The chain couples TRBV5-6 to TRBJ1-2; D call uncertain. Trimming shortened V by 0 bases and J by 1 base, and 7 bases separated the two germline ends. CDR3 length equals 14 residues. Per germline, CDR1 SGHDT and CDR2 YYEEEE. Written as DNA, the CDR3 is TGTGCCAGCAGCTTGGGACAACTTAACTATGGCTACACCTTC. Protein: CASSLGQLNYGYTF.